What follows are 13 T cell receptor beta chains derived from one specimen sequenced in a study of beta chain features in type 1 diabetes. The isolated RNA, all of it, was reverse transcribed, so expressed TCRB transcripts were what got sequenced. Only in-frame clones appear in the TCRdb table, and some are missing; sequencing was by immunoSEQ multiplex PCR. Of approximately 140,000 clones listed, less than 10% are singletons. What was sequenced was central memory CD4+ T cells from blood. The receptors come from a woman in her thirties or forties in good health.

CDR3 sequence: CASSIGQGGTQETQYF. CDR3 nucleotide sequence: TGTGCCAGCAGCATCGGACAGGGCGGAACCCAAGAGACCCAGTACTTC. This chain joins TRBV7-9 and TRBJ2-5, with 8 bases matching TRBD1. This CDR3 region has 16 residues. Per the germline V gene, CDR1 is SEHNR and CDR2 is FQNEAQ (reference sequence). Trimming took 5 bases from V and 1 from J; bases not matched to a gene: 9.

CDR3 sequence: CASSLVGGQGEQYF. In nucleotides, the CDR3 is TGTGCCAGCAGCTTGGTAGGGGGACAGGGCGAGCAGTACTTC. The J gene is TRBJ2-7, the V gene TRBV5-6; TRBD1 matches 9 bases. Trimming at V came to 0 bases and at J to 6 bases, leaving 4 bases not matched to a gene. This CDR3 is 14 amino acids long. CDR1 is SGHDT and CDR2 is YYEEEE in the germline V gene.

The chain links TRBV5-4 to TRBJ2-5, with 10 bases fitting TRBD2. The V and J ends lost 4 bases and 1 base, in that order; junction bases with no gene match: 4. The V gene's germline CDR1 is SGHNT and CDR2 YYREEE (reference sequence). There are 15 residues in the CDR3. In DNA form, the CDR3 reads TGTGCCAGCAGCCTCCGGACTAGCGGCCAAGAGACCCAGTACTTC. This translates into CASSLRTSGQETQYF.

The chain joins TRBV5-1 to TRBJ2-2; D perhaps matches TRBD2 (6 bases). With 6 bases removed from V and 3 bases from J, the gap between germline ends came to 15 bases. The CDR3 runs 15 residues. Germline loops: CDR1 SGHRS, CDR2 YFSETQ. The chain's CDR3 is CASNPTGDYTGELFF. In nucleotides, the CDR3 is TGCGCCAGCAATCCCACCGGGGACTACACCGGGGAGCTGTTTTTT.

DNA of the CDR3: TGTGCCAGCGGCGGGACAGGCGGCGCACCCGGGGAGCTGTTTTTT. It specifies CASGGTGGAPGELFF. The chain joins TRBV2 to TRBJ2-2, with 8 bases identical to TRBD1. J was trimmed by 6 bases and V by 8 bases; bases with no gene match: 11. The CDR3 is 15 residues long. Germline V gene lookup returns CDR1 SNHLY and CDR2 FYNNEI.

This clone showed up just a few times. The V gene is TRBV9, the J gene TRBJ2-1, with 10 bases matching TRBD2. This CDR3 is 15 amino acids long. Germline CDR1 SGDLS, CDR2 YYNGEE. V trimming: 3 bases; J trimming: 9 bases; junction bases outside the gene matches: 9. CDR3 DNA sequence: TGTGCCAGCAGCGAGGGGAGCGGGGGGGCAATTGAGCAGTTCTTC. It codes for CASSEGSGGAIEQFF.

The rearrangement links TRBV18 to TRBJ2-1; D remains unclear. Looked up from germline, CDR1 is KGHSH and CDR2 is LQKENI. V was clipped by 0 bases and J by 5 bases, with 8 bases between them. The CDR3 has 14 amino acids. As DNA, the CDR3 is TGTGCCAGCTCACCACCCGGCCGGGACAATGAGCAGTTCTTC. It encodes CASSPPGRDNEQFF.

CDR3 sequence: CASSSYRVMDEQFF. The CDR3 nucleotides are TGTGCCAGCAGCTCATACCGGGTAATGGATGAGCAGTTCTTC. The chain uses TRBV5-4 and TRBJ2-1; D gene unclear. The length of the CDR3 is 14 residues. CDR1 and CDR2 (germline): SGHNT, YYREEE (reference sequence). The V end lost 3 bases, the J end lost 8 bases, and 15 bases lay between the germline ends.

This clone was seen repeatedly, ten times or more. V gene TRBV11-2 combines with J gene TRBJ2-1; 7 bases are shared with TRBD2. This CDR3 comprises 13 residues. V was pared by 3 bases and J by 7 bases, with 3 bases of the junction left unmatched. Germline-derived CDR1 and CDR2 are SGHAT and FQNNGV. DNA for the CDR3: TGTGCCAGCAGCTTCGGACTAGAGAATGAGCAGTTCTTC. Encoded protein: CASSFGLENEQFF.

The V and J genes are TRBV7-2 and TRBJ2-5; D is possibly TRBD2 (6 bases). The CDR3 loop spans 11 amino acids. CDR1 and CDR2 (germline): SGHTA, FQGNSA. Trimming removed 4 bases from V and 7 bases from J, with 7 bases in between. The chain's CDR3 is CASSSGGTQYF. In DNA form, the CDR3 reads TGTGCCAGCAGCTCCGGGGGGACCCAGTACTTC.

This clone appeared many times. The chain uses TRBV12-5 and TRBJ2-3; D unresolved. The CDR3 is made up of 13 amino acids. Germline V gene data show CDR1 as LGHNT and CDR2 as FRNRAP. Trimming removed 3 bases at V and 6 bases at J, with 10 bases between. The CDR3 region is CASGFAGVDTQYF. DNA of the CDR3: TGTGCTAGTGGTTTTGCCGGAGTGGATACGCAGTATTTT.

The genes are TRBV10-3 and TRBJ2-2; 10 nucleotides match TRBD1. The CDR3 is made up of 16 amino acids. J was trimmed by 7 bases and V by 5 bases; bases with no gene match: 10. The germline CDR1 and CDR2 sequences are ENHRY and SYGVKD. The CDR3 DNA reads TGTGCCATCAGTCCCGACAGGGGGCCCGTTATCGGGGAGCTGTTTTTT. It is translated as CAISPDRGPVIGELFF.

V is TRBV2 and J is TRBJ1-4, with TRBD1 matching over 7 bases. V gave up 6 bases and J gave up 4 bases; unmatched junction bases: 5. Germline CDR1 is SNHLY and CDR2 is FYNNEI. The CDR3 consists of 14 residues. CDR3 bases: TGTGCCAGCAGGGGACAGCAAATTAATGAAAAACTGTTTTTT. It encodes CASRGQQINEKLFF.